Sequencing of this T cell receptor (beta chain) was carried out in a study of blood T cell repertoires in COVID-19. For the study at large: Both acute and convalescent COVID-19 samples were obtained from the United States, Italy and Spain. T cells, B-cell-depleted T cells, or PBMCs supplied cDNA or gDNA.

Germline assignment: CDR1 KGHSH and CDR2 LQKENI. V dropped 3 bases and J dropped 0 bases, with 8 bases sitting between them. CDR3 length equals 15 residues. Authors' analysis steps: The authors estimated nucleated cell counts from reference gene primer amplification. Here immunoSEQ multiplex PCR was the method, and the copy in TCRdb shows in-frame clones only, minus some. Clone size and the V and J calls come from that table; the DNA yielded D and trimming. The profile shows under 130,000 clones, roughly 84% of them singletons. The chain employs TRBV18 and TRBJ2-2; perhaps TRBD1 as D (6 bases). The sequence was obtained from a human donor in a cohort sampled during active or convalescent COVID-19. The sample was peripheral blood. CDR3 in amino acids: CASSPRGANTGELFF. The CDR3 nucleotides are TGTGCCAGCTCACCCAGGGGCGCGAACACCGGGGAGCTGTTTTTT.